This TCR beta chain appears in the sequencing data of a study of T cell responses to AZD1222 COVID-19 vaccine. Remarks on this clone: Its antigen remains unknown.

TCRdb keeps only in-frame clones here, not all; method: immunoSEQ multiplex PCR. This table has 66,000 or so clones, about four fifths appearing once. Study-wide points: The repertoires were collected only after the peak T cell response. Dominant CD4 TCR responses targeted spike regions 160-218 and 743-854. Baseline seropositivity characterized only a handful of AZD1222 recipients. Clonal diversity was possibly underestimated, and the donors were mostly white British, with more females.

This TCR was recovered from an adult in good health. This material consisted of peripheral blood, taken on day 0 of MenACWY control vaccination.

The CDR3 is CACVRDTNEKLFF. Here the CDR3 DNA reads TGTGCCTGTGTCCGGGACACTAATGAAAAACTGTTTTTT. This chain links TRBV30 with TRBJ1-4; tentatively, D is TRBD1 (5 bases). V was pared by 6 bases and J by 2 bases, with 10 bases between. The germline V gene encodes CDR1 GTSNPN and CDR2 SVGIG (reference sequence). There are 13 residues in the CDR3.